This T cell receptor (beta chain) was sequenced in a study of T-cell reconstitution after alpha-beta-depleted transplantation in children. Unique molecular identifiers tagged the TCRbeta library. MiXCR was run by TCRdb on the PCR reads, yielding one entry per CDR3 protein. The sample has 200,000 to 250,000 distinct CDR3 sequences, 7% to 9% seen once. V lost 5 bases, J lost 4 bases, and 10 bases stayed unmatched. Germline CDR1 reads ENHRY; CDR2 reads SYGVKD. This CDR3 is built from 15 residues. This clonotype originated in a male patient under 10 years old who had a stem cell transplant for acute myeloid leukemia, so the T cells may come from the graft donor. The rearrangement links TRBV10-3 to TRBJ1-2; 7 bases match TRBD1. The source was PBMCs, mostly from graft donor cells, collected 360 days after TCRalphabeta/CD19-depleted stem cell transplant. The CDR3 here is CAISTNRGGGYGYTF. The CDR3 nucleotides read TGTGCCATCAGTACTAACAGGGGAGGGGGCTATGGCTACACCTTC.